A selection of T cell receptor beta chains follows, all from one sample in a study of CD4 T cells in relation to SARS-CoV-2 and coronaviruses. Libraries were prepared by immunoSEQ multiplex PCR; TCRdb keeps only in-frame clonotypes and omits some of them. This table holds about 64,000 clones, 85% to 95% found once. Specimen: naive CD4+ T cells from PBMCs. The receptor set was obtained from a human donor in good health. CDR3s include the opening cysteine and the closing phenylalanine or tryptophan. D genes are given only for firm matches. Size values are once, few and many counts, or a class for expanded clones, and some rows have none.

J gene,clone size,V gene,D gene,CDR3 DNA,CDR3 protein
TRBJ2-3,.,TRBV13,.,TGTGCCAGCAGCTTAGGTACCCTGAAGTATTTT,CASSLGTLKYF
TRBJ2-1,.,TRBV6-5,.,TGTGCCAGCATGGTGAACAATGAGCAGTTCTTC,CASMVNNEQFF
TRBJ2-7,.,TRBV7-3,TRBD2,TGTGCCAGCAGCACGCCTAAGCGGGAGCCCTACGAGCAGTACTTC,CASSTPKREPYEQYF
TRBJ2-2,.,TRBV28,TRBD1,TGTGCCAGCAACTCCCGGGACAGGGTAACCGGGGAGCTGTTTTTT,CASNSRDRVTGELFF
TRBJ2-5,once,TRBV5-1,.,TGCGCCAGCAGCTTGGGGACCCTGGGGGAGACCCAGTACTTC,CASSLGTLGETQYF
TRBJ2-6,.,TRBV27,TRBD1,TGTGCCAGCAGTTTATGGGATGCCGGGACAGGGGCGAAATCTGGGGCCAACGTCCTGACTTTC,CASSLWDAGTGAKSGANVLTF
TRBJ1-4,.,TRBV18,.,TGTGCCAGCTCACCCCCCGGGGGGCCGAATGAAAAACTGTTTTTT,CASSPPGGPNEKLFF
TRBJ2-6,.,TRBV27,.,TGTGCCAGCAGTCGCAGCGACGTTGGGGCCAACGTCCTGACTTTC,CASSRSDVGANVLTF
TRBJ2-5,.,TRBV19,.,TGTGCCAGTAGTATAGGACAGAACCAAGAGACCCAGTACTTC,CASSIGQNQETQYF
TRBJ2-5,.,TRBV4-2,TRBD2,TGTGCCAGCAGCCAGAGACCGGGACTAGCGGGACAAGAGACCCAGTACTTC,CASSQRPGLAGQETQYF
TRBJ1-1,.,TRBV7-9,.,TGTGCCAGCATGAGGCAGGGAGCTTGGCCGTTGAACACTGAAGCTTTCTTT,CASMRQGAWPLNTEAFF
TRBJ2-7,once,TRBV25-1,.,TGTGCCAGCAGTGAAGACAGACCCAGGGACGAGCAGTACTTC,CASSEDRPRDEQYF
TRBJ2-1,.,TRBV9,.,TGTGCCAGCAGCGGCAGGGGCGCCCAACCTTACAATGAGCAGTTCTTC,CASSGRGAQPYNEQFF
TRBJ1-1,.,TRBV18,TRBD1,TGTGCCAGCTCACCACAAAGGACAGGGGCGAACTTGAACACTGAAGCTTTCTTT,CASSPQRTGANLNTEAFF
TRBJ2-2,.,TRBV19,TRBD2,TGTGCCAGTAGTACCCTAGCGGGAGTCGTCGGGGAGCTGTTTTTT,CASSTLAGVVGELFF
TRBJ2-1,.,TRBV11-2,.,TGTGCCAGCAGCATTAGGGACCCTAGCTCCTACAATGAGCAGTTCTTC,CASSIRDPSSYNEQFF
TRBJ1-2,.,TRBV27,.,TGTGCCAGCAGTTTCCAGAGGGGATTTTCCTATGGCTACACCTTC,CASSFQRGFSYGYTF
TRBJ2-3,.,TRBV27,.,TGTGCCAGCAGTTTGAGGAGTTACGGTACGCAGTATTTT,CASSLRSYGTQYF
TRBJ1-1,few,TRBV27,.,TGTGCCAGCCGAAGTCCTACCACTGAAGCTTTCTTT,CASRSPTTEAFF
TRBJ2-1,few,TRBV6-6,TRBD2,TGTGCCAGCAGGTGGGCTAGCGGGATGGTTGAGCAGTTCTTC,CASRWASGMVEQFF
TRBJ2-4,.,TRBV5-1,TRBD1,TGCGCCAGCAGCTTGGAGACAGGGAACATTCAGTACTTC,CASSLETGNIQYF
TRBJ1-4,.,TRBV28,TRBD1,TGTGCCAGCACCGATGACAGGGTCGCCTTTTTT,CASTDDRVAFF
TRBJ1-2,.,TRBV24-1,TRBD1,TGTGCCACCAGTGACCGGGACAGGGGATTTGGCTACACCTTC,CATSDRDRGFGYTF
TRBJ2-1,.,TRBV19,.,TGTGCCAGTCGGCGCAGGAGCTCCTACAATGAGCAGTTCTTC,CASRRRSSYNEQFF
TRBJ2-6,.,TRBV7-2,.,TGTGCCAGCAGCTTAGAAGGGGAGGGGGCTGGGGCCAACGTCCTGACTTTC,CASSLEGEGAGANVLTF
TRBJ2-7,.,TRBV28,TRBD2,TGTGCCAGCAGTATTGACGGGACTAGCAACTACGAGCAGTACTTC,CASSIDGTSNYEQYF
TRBJ1-2,.,TRBV5-1,.,TGCGCCAGCAGCCCCCATCCCTCAGACGGAGACTATGGCTACACCTTC,CASSPHPSDGDYGYTF
TRBJ2-7,once,TRBV28,TRBD1,TGTGCCAGCAGACCAGACAGGGCAAGGGAGCAGTACTTC,CASRPDRAREQYF
TRBJ2-3,.,TRBV7-7,.,TGTGCCAGCAGCTTAGGTCTAGGGGGGACAGATACGCAGTATTTT,CASSLGLGGTDTQYF
TRBJ2-2,.,TRBV19,TRBD2,TGTGCCAGTACTACTAGCGGGAGGGCCGGGGAGCTGTTTTTT,CASTTSGRAGELFF
TRBJ2-1,.,TRBV24-1,TRBD1,TGTGCCACCAGTTCGCCACGACAGGGGGCCTACAATGAGCAGTTCTTC,CATSSPRQGAYNEQFF
TRBJ2-7,.,TRBV6-5,TRBD1,TGTGCCAGCAGCCGGGACAGGGAGTACGAGCAGTACTTC,CASSRDREYEQYF